This TCR beta chain is drawn from a study of control samples from healthy donors and cancer patients. V was pared by 1 base and J by 4 bases, with 6 bases between. The length of the CDR3 is 13 residues. Per the germline V gene, CDR1 is SGHNT and CDR2 is YYREEE (reference sequence). Repertoires were generated with immunoSEQ multiplex PCR, while TCRdb's copy carries only in-frame clones and drops some. The table records some 39,000 clones, about 86% of them present only once. Material for sequencing was PBMCs. V is TRBV5-4 and J is TRBJ1-3; unclear D gene. This sequence was found in a woman aged 55-75 years with lung cancer. DNA for the CDR3: TGTGCCAGCAGCTTGCCCAGGGGAAACACCATATATTTT. Translated: CASSLPRGNTIYF.